The next 9 T cell receptor beta chains were all read from a single sample in a study of blood T cell repertoires in COVID-19. The repertoire was sequenced with immunoSEQ multiplex PCR; TCRdb's copy has only in-frame clones and lacks some. The sample lists about 190,000 clones, about 85% occurring once. Sequencing input: peripheral blood. The receptor set was obtained from a man younger than 40 with acute or convalescent COVID-19.

There are a few counts of this clone. The chain combines TRBV7-9 with TRBJ2-2; the D is unclear. Germline V gene sequence: CDR1 SEHNR, CDR2 FQNEAQ (reference sequence). The CDR3 covers 13 residues. The V and J ends lost 2 bases and 3 bases respectively, with 4 bases between them. The CDR3 here is CASSLLYTGELFF. Here the CDR3 DNA reads TGTGCCAGCAGCTTACTATACACCGGGGAGCTGTTTTTT.

This clone was seen a handful of times. Other DNA sequences from this sample encode an identical CDR3 as well. The chain recombines TRBV19 with TRBJ1-5; 8 positions match TRBD1. With V trimmed by 8 bases and J by 0 bases, 6 bases remained unmatched. This CDR3 comprises 15 residues. Germline-derived CDR1 and CDR2 are LNHDA and SQIVND (reference sequence). CDR3 residues: CASGTGDNSNQPQHF. CDR3 bases: TGTGCCAGTGGGACAGGAGACAATAGCAATCAGCCCCAGCATTTT.

V usage is TRBV6-5 and J usage is TRBJ2-1; 9 nucleotides line up with TRBD1. V shed 6 bases, J shed 3 bases, and the junction held 6 bases outside the gene matches. The CDR3 sequence is 15 residues long. CDR1 MNHEY and CDR2 SVGAGI come from the germline V gene. DNA of the CDR3: TGTGCCAGCAGAGTTGGGACAGGGTTCTACAATGAGCAGTTCTTC. This translates into CASRVGTGFYNEQFF.

This clone was recorded only once. The chain couples TRBV3-1 (or the pseudogene TRBV3-2) to TRBJ1-6, with a possible D match to TRBD1 (6 bases). V lost 1 base to trimming and J lost 4 bases, with 8 bases between them. Germline V gives CDR1 LGHDT, CDR2 YNNKEL (reference sequence). CDR3 length: 15 amino acids. DNA for the CDR3: TGTGCCAGCAGCCAAGCGGGACAATATAATTCACCCCTCCACTTT. It codes for CASSQAGQYNSPLHF.

J is TRBJ1-5 and V is TRBV27; 8 bases agree with TRBD1. Germline values: CDR1 MNHEY, CDR2 SMNVEV (reference sequence). The CDR3 sequence is 17 residues long. After removal of 5 bases from V and 0 bases from J, the junction contained 9 bases not matched to a gene. The CDR3: CASSIGQGSYSNQPQHF. The CDR3 region has the DNA TGTGCCAGCAGTATAGGACAGGGCTCATATAGCAATCAGCCCCAGCATTTT.

This chain joins TRBV18 and TRBJ1-5; a weak D match, TRBD1 (6 bases). Trimming cost V 5 bases and J 7 bases, with 15 bases left between them. Germline values: CDR1 KGHSH, CDR2 LQKENI. CDR3 length equals 14 residues. DNA of the CDR3: TGTGCCAGCTCAGCAGGGGTAGTGGGGCAGCCCCAGCATTTT. Translated, it gives CASSAGVVGQPQHF.

The chain employs TRBV27 and TRBJ1-2, with D possibly TRBD1 on 6 matching bases. CDR1 MNHEY and CDR2 SMNVEV come from the germline V gene (reference sequence). Trimming stripped 6 bases from V and 6 bases from J, with 14 bases between. This CDR3 region has 13 residues. This CDR3 is CASRAGGANGYTF. In DNA, the CDR3 is TGTGCCAGCAGGGCCGGGGGGGCCAATGGCTACACCTTC.

This CDR3 is CAWRTRAGVQNYGYTF. Written as DNA, the CDR3 is TGTGCCTGGAGAACGAGGGCGGGGGTCCAAAACTATGGCTACACCTTC. J is TRBJ1-2 and V is TRBV30; D perhaps matches TRBD1 (5 bases). Trimming took 3 bases from V and 2 from J, leaving 19 bases between them. Germline V gene data show CDR1 as GTSNPN and CDR2 as SVGIG (reference sequence). This CDR3 is 16 amino acids long.

The chain couples TRBV5-1 to TRBJ2-7; TRBD1 agrees at 12 bases. The ends lost 4 bases at V and 6 bases at J; junction bases unmatched: 11. This CDR3 spans 16 amino acids. Germline-derived CDR1 and CDR2 are SGHRS and YFSETQ. CDR3 sequence reads: CASSRDAGTGGGEQYF. The DNA of the CDR3 is TGCGCCAGCAGCAGGGACGCCGGGACAGGGGGCGGCGAGCAGTACTTC.